This TCR beta chain came from a study of PD-L1 blockade in urothelial cancer. On the study more broadly: The number of prior chemotherapy regimens per patient was 0 to 3. Researchers found blood samples held a median of approximately 150,000 T cells.

TCRdb's table, derived via immunoSEQ multiplex PCR, lists solely in-frame clones and lacks some. The sample has about 50,000 clones, 85% to 90% seen once. This sample's time point: peripheral blood 6 weeks after treatment start. CDR3 length: 12 amino acids. The V gene's germline CDR1 is WSHSY and CDR2 SAAADI. V shed 6 bases and J shed 7 bases, with 12 bases lying between them. This sequence originates from a man in his sixties with urothelial cancer. The material sequenced was PBMCs, taken around atezolizumab (anti-PD-L1) treatment. The rearrangement uses TRBV10-2 and TRBJ1-1; D not resolved. Written as DNA, the CDR3 is TGCGCCAGCAGGGACCCACTAGGTGAAGCTTTCTTT. This encodes CASRDPLGEAFF.